Presented here are 5 T cell receptor beta chains from one specimen sequenced in a study of T cell responses to AZD1222 COVID-19 vaccine. Profiled with immunoSEQ multiplex PCR; TCRdb holds only in-frame clones, not every one. The sample shows 120,000 to 150,000 clones, about 91% of them seen only once. The sample in question was peripheral blood, obtained on day 0 of AZD1222 vaccination. These receptors were obtained from an adult in good health.

The CDR3: CASSLAVDNYGYTF. For the CDR3, the DNA is TGTGCCAGCAGCTTAGCGGTGGACAACTATGGCTACACCTTC. The J gene is TRBJ1-2, the V gene TRBV7-2, with D hard to call. The ends were cut back, 0 bases at V and 2 bases at J, with 7 bases in the middle. The length of the CDR3 is 14 residues. Per the germline V gene, CDR1 is SGHTA and CDR2 is FQGNSA.

The rearrangement links TRBV20-1 to TRBJ2-7, with D hard to call. The germline CDR1 and CDR2 sequences are DFQATT and SNEGSKA (reference sequence). There are 13 residues in the CDR3. The V and J ends lost 3 bases and 1 base respectively, with 10 bases between them. DNA of the CDR3: TGCAGTGCTAGTGCTGACCTATCCTACGAGCAGTACTTC. Translated, it gives CSASADLSYEQYF.

This sequence joins TRBV6-1 and TRBJ2-5; 8 bases agree with TRBD1. CDR3 length: 17 amino acids. After removal of 2 bases from V and 4 bases from J, the junction contained 12 bases not matched to a gene. Germline V gene sequence: CDR1 MNHNS, CDR2 SASEGT. The CDR3 DNA is TGTGCCAGCAGTGAAAAAGGCGGGAACAGGGGGGTAGAGACCCAGTACTTC. Translation: CASSEKGGNRGVETQYF.

The genes are TRBV9 and TRBJ2-5; D gene unclear. The CDR3 runs to 15 residues. The germline CDR1 and CDR2 sequences are SGDLS and YYNGEE. Trimming pared 7 bases from V and 1 base from J, leaving 17 bases between. The CDR3 coding sequence is TGTGCCAGCTCCTCCTCCCGTTTGCGCCAAGAGACCCAGTACTTC. This codes for CASSSSRLRQETQYF.

The chain is built from TRBV30 and TRBJ2-2; no definite D call. The CDR3 is 13 amino acids. The V gene lost 3 bases and the J gene lost 7 bases, with 12 bases spanning the gap. Germline CDR1 and CDR2: GTSNPN and SVGIG (reference sequence). As DNA, the CDR3 is TGTGCCTGGAGCAGAATCGAGGACGGGGAGCTGTTTTTT. Its translation: CAWSRIEDGELFF. Together with reference TRBV30 and TRBJ2-2, the CDR3 gives the full variable domain: SQTIHQWPATLVQPVGSPLSLECTVEGTSNPNLYWYRQAAGRGLQLLFYSVGIGQISSEVPQNLSASRPQDRQFILSSKKLLLSDSGFYLCAWSRIEDGELFFGEGSRLTVL.